These 28 T cell receptor beta chains originate from one sample sequenced in a study of molecular identifiers for immune sequencing clone quantification. Each CDR3 protein gets one entry after TCRdb re-called the PCR reads with MiXCR. The top ten hold under 0.95% of the sample, which has about 320,000 distinct CDR3 sequences, about 22% seen once. The specimen sequenced was naive CD8+ T cells from blood, with Jurkat cell RNA spiked in. Sample subset: FACS-sorted CD8+CD4-CCR7+CD45RA+ naive T cells. The receptor source for this set is a human donor in good health. Some libraries in this study had Jurkat cell RNA spiked in.

About this clonotype itself: The junction and the germline gene differ at one end; a read error may be behind it. The genes are TRBV9 and TRBJ1-5; no clear D. Germline lookup yields CDR1 SGDLS and CDR2 YYNGEE. The CDR3 spans 13 residues. CDR3 nucleotides: TGTGCCAGCGGCGTACGGTCCGGCCAGCCCCAGCATTTT. The encoded protein is CASGVRSGQPQHF.

This clonotype was detected ten times or more. This rearrangement joins TRBV29-1 to TRBJ2-3; 9 bases line up with TRBD2. CDR3 length equals 14 residues. Germline CDR1 SQVTM, CDR2 ANQGSEA. Trimming at V came to 6 bases and at J to 4 bases, leaving 8 bases not matched to a gene. As DNA, the CDR3 is TGCAGCGTCCGGGGTAGCGGGAGTGCAGATACGCAGTATTTT. It is translated as CSVRGSGSADTQYF.

Worth noting for this clonotype: This may be a read error, as it is one base from a much larger clone. J is TRBJ1-2 and V is TRBV6-5; D is ambiguous. In germline, CDR1 is MNHEY, CDR2 SVGAGI. V shed 11 bases and J shed 0 bases, with 16 bases lying between them. This CDR3 region has 14 residues. DNA of the CDR3: TGTGCCGGCATCCCGACTGAAACTAACTATGGCTACACCTTC. Protein: CAGIPTETNYGYTF.

Turning to this clonotype: A much bigger clone sits one base away, suggesting this may be a read error. The CDR3 loop is CASNYDRVETQYF. The CDR3 DNA is TGTGCCAGCAATTACGACAGGGTGGAGACCCAGTACTTC. This chain joins TRBV6-5 and TRBJ2-5; TRBD1 agrees at 7 bases. This CDR3 comprises 13 residues. The germline gives CDR1 MNHEY, CDR2 SVGAGI.

This clonotype showed up many times. This sequence joins TRBV27 and TRBJ2-7; 10 positions match TRBD1. CDR1 and CDR2 (germline): MNHEY, SMNVEV (reference sequence). The CDR3 length is 14 residues. V gave up 6 bases and J gave up 4 bases; unmatched junction bases: 6. CDR3 nucleotide sequence: TGTGCCAGCAGCGACAGGGGGCTTTTTTACGAGCAGTACTTC. Its translation: CASSDRGLFYEQYF.

This clonotype was observed many times. The gene calls are TRBV7-2 and TRBJ2-7; 10 bases map to TRBD2. Germline lookup yields CDR1 SGHTA and CDR2 FQGNSA. V lost 1 base to trimming and J lost 3 bases; unmatched junction nucleotides: 3. The CDR3 totals 15 residues. In nucleotides, the CDR3 is TGTGCCAGCAGCTTAGGGGCTAGCGGGGGCTACGAGCAGTACTTC. As protein: CASSLGASGGYEQYF.

The table lists this clonotype with many counts. The rearrangement uses TRBV29-1 and TRBJ2-7; D is undetermined. The CDR3 totals 13 residues. Trimming shortened V by 4 bases and J by 4 bases, and 14 bases separated the two germline ends. Germline CDR1 is SQVTM and CDR2 is ANQGSEA. Here the CDR3 reads CSVAAGTVYEQYF. CDR3 nucleotides: TGCAGCGTTGCAGCCGGTACGGTTTACGAGCAGTACTTC.

Ten or more counts support this clonotype. The chain recombines TRBV7-8 with TRBJ2-3; no firm D call. The length of the CDR3 is 12 residues. CDR1 and CDR2 (germline): SGHVS, FQNEAQ. Trimming took off 7 bases at V and 5 bases at J, with 10 bases between the two ends. CDR3 sequence: CASMDTGDTQYF. CDR3 nucleotides: TGTGCCAGCATGGATACGGGAGATACGCAGTATTTT. Variable domain in full (rest from reference TRBV7-8 and TRBJ2-3): GAGVSQSPRYKVAKRGQDVALRCDPISGHVSLFWYQQALGQGPEFLTYFQNEAQLDKSGLPSDRFFAERPEGSVSTLKIQRTQQEDSAVYLCASMDTGDTQYFGPGTRLTVL.

This chain links TRBV27 with TRBJ1-5; 11 bases are shared with TRBD1. The CDR3 is 12 residues long. J gave up 8 bases and V 8 bases, and 2 bases lay outside the gene matches. Germline loops: CDR1 MNHEY, CDR2 SMNVEV (reference sequence). CDR3: CASRTGGEPQHF. For the CDR3, the DNA is TGTGCCAGCCGGACAGGGGGCGAGCCCCAGCATTTT.

The sample holds a few counts of this clonotype. The V call is TRBV25-1, the J call TRBJ2-7, with D possibly TRBD2 on 6 matching bases. With 3 bases removed from V and 4 bases from J, the gap between germline ends came to 10 bases. The CDR3 runs to 13 residues. Germline V gene sequence: CDR1 MGHDK, CDR2 SYGVNS. The CDR3 coding sequence is TGTGCCAGCAGTGACGGGAGTGGGTACGAGCAGTACTTC. Translation: CASSDGSGYEQYF.

About this clonotype itself: The junction departs from the called germline gene at one end, perhaps through a read error. The chain has TRBV7-9 and TRBJ2-4; D gene uncertain. The CDR3 runs to 16 residues. Germline lookup yields CDR1 SEHNR and CDR2 FQNEAQ (reference sequence). The CDR3 DNA follows: TGTGCTAGCAGCTTTGAGCAAGTGGCGCCCAAAAACATTCAGTACTTC. Amino acids: CASSFEQVAPKNIQYF.

This clonotype was observed at least ten times. The genes are TRBV6-5 and TRBJ1-5; 8 bases align to TRBD1. J gave up 0 bases and V 8 bases, and 3 bases lay outside the gene matches. Per the germline V gene, CDR1 is MNHEY and CDR2 is SVGAGI. This CDR3 comprises 14 residues. The CDR3 DNA follows: TGTGCCAGCGGACAGGGTTATAGCAATCAGCCCCAGCATTTT. Protein product: CASGQGYSNQPQHF.

Comment on this clonotype: Just one base apart from a much larger clone, this may be a read error. V is TRBV7-2 and J is TRBJ2-5; 16 bases align to TRBD2. Germline V gene sequence: CDR1 SGHTA, CDR2 FQGNSA. V shed 1 base and J 7 bases; nucleotides not matched to a gene: 6. The CDR3 length is 17 residues. The CDR3 DNA reads as TGTGCCAGCAGCTTAGAGGGACTAGCGGGGGGGATAGGGACCCAGTACTTC. Its protein product is CASSLEGLAGGIGTQYF. Variable domain in full (rest from reference TRBV7-2 and TRBJ2-5): GAGVSQSPSNKVTEKGKDVELRCDPISGHTALYWYRQSLGQGLEFLIYFQGNSAPDKSGLPSDRFSAERTGGSVSTLTIQRTQQEDSAVYLCASSLEGLAGGIGTQYFGPGTRLLVL.

The chain carries TRBV29-1 and TRBJ2-3; D gene ambiguous. V was shortened by 1 base and J by 12 bases, with 14 bases between the two germline ends. Germline CDR1 SQVTM, CDR2 ANQGSEA. The CDR3 totals 12 residues. The CDR3 coding sequence is TGCAGCGTTGAAGTCGTGGGGTTATCACAGTATTTT. This gives the protein CSVEVVGLSQYF.

The genes are TRBV14 and TRBJ1-1; D ambiguous. Germline CDR1 and CDR2: SGHDN and FVKESK. V dropped 7 bases and J dropped 4 bases, with 13 bases sitting between them. The CDR3 has 13 residues. The CDR3 reads CASTFQPGTEAFF. CDR3 sequence (DNA): TGTGCCAGCACCTTCCAGCCGGGCACTGAAGCTTTCTTT.

This clonotype was detected ten times or more. V is TRBV29-1 and J is TRBJ1-2; D is unclear. V was pared by 3 bases and J by 4 bases, with 21 bases between. The CDR3 loop spans 16 amino acids. Per germline, CDR1 SQVTM and CDR2 ANQGSEA. The CDR3 nucleotides read TGCAGCGTTGAGGGCGGGAGGTGGGGTCCGGTCTATGGCTACACCTTC. Its protein product is CSVEGGRWGPVYGYTF.

In its sample, this clonotype was seen a few times. The chain links TRBV4-3 to TRBJ2-3, with D unresolved. Germline V gives CDR1 LGHNA, CDR2 YSLEER. The ends were cut back, 1 base at V and 1 base at J, with 15 bases in the middle. The CDR3 contains 17 residues. CDR3 sequence (DNA): TGCGCCAGCAGCCAAGGAAAGGGTCAAATACGCACAGATACGCAGTATTTT. Amino acids: CASSQGKGQIRTDTQYF.

In the case of this clonotype: This may be a read error: a much more frequent sequence differs by one nucleotide. The chain is built from TRBV2 and TRBJ2-5, with D tentatively TRBD2 (6 bases). CDR1 SNHLY and CDR2 FYNNEI come from the germline V gene. The CDR3 is made up of 13 amino acids. CDR3 in DNA: TGTGCCAGCAGTCAACTAGCAGGAGAGACCCAGTGCTTC. Residues: CASSQLAGETQCF.

In this sample, this clonotype turned up many times. The chain is built from TRBV29-1 and TRBJ1-1; D gene ambiguous. This CDR3 spans 10 amino acids. Germline-derived CDR1 and CDR2 are SQVTM and ANQGSEA. Trimming removed 6 bases at V and 6 bases at J, with 8 bases between. As DNA, the CDR3 is TGCAGCGTGGGTGCAGCTGAAGCTTTCTTT. Translated, it gives CSVGAAEAFF.

This clonotype was counted between two and nine times. The chain recombines TRBV11-3 with TRBJ2-3, with D possibly matching TRBD2 (5 bases). Germline assignment: CDR1 SGHNT and CDR2 YENEEA. The CDR3 covers 15 residues. V gave up 4 bases and J gave up 1 base, with 12 bases separating them. The CDR3 reads CASSSVHGGTDTQYF. The CDR3 DNA is TGTGCCAGCAGCTCAGTACACGGGGGCACAGATACGCAGTATTTT.

This clonotype showed up many times. The chain couples TRBV7-8 to TRBJ1-2; D is possibly TRBD1 (5 bases). Trimming pared 5 bases from V and 8 bases from J, leaving 18 bases between. The length of the CDR3 is 14 residues. Germline CDR1 is SGHVS and CDR2 is FQNEAQ. In DNA, the CDR3 is TGTGCCAGCAGCCCGCTCAGGGTTCCCTTCGGCTACACCTTC. Its protein product is CASSPLRVPFGYTF.

Regarding this clonotype: This sequence may be a read error, since a much larger clone differs from it by one base. The chain joins TRBV29-1 to TRBJ2-7; D is unresolved. CDR1 and CDR2 (germline): SQVTM, ANQGSEA. Trimming removed 8 bases from V and 0 bases from J, with 11 bases in between. This CDR3 comprises 12 residues. The CDR3 coding sequence is TGCAGCACCGGTAAGAGCTCCTACGAGCAGTACTTC. This translates into CSTGKSSYEQYF.

Ten or more counts support this clonotype. The chain uses TRBV20-1 and TRBJ2-3; the match to TRBD1 covers 9 bases. CDR1 and CDR2 from the germline V gene are DFQATT and SNEGSKA (reference sequence). After removal of 0 bases from V and 2 bases from J, the junction contained 9 bases not matched to a gene. The CDR3 length is 17 residues. CDR3 DNA sequence: TGCAGTGCTAGAGATTTTGGGGGACAGGGACCCACAGATACGCAGTATTTT. This encodes CSARDFGGQGPTDTQYF.

This clonotype was picked up many times. The chain combines TRBV2 with TRBJ1-1; TRBD1 aligns across 7 bases. This CDR3 comprises 16 residues. CDR1 and CDR2 from the germline V gene are SNHLY and FYNNEI. V lost 1 base and J lost 3; bases outside the gene matches: 8. The CDR3 bases are TGTGCCAGCAGTGAAGACGAGACAGGGTGGTACACTGAAGCTTTCTTT. It is translated as CASSEDETGWYTEAFF.

This clonotype was counted many times. This chain connects TRBV4-3 to TRBJ2-5; TRBD2 is a possible D gene (6 bases). The length of the CDR3 is 16 residues. The V gene's germline CDR1 is LGHNA and CDR2 YSLEER. The ends were cut back, 1 base at V and 4 bases at J, with 16 bases in the middle. CDR3 region: CASSQVVGGLGETQYF. CDR3 DNA sequence: TGCGCCAGCAGCCAAGTGGTCGGAGGGTTAGGAGAGACCCAGTACTTC.

Details on this clonotype: It may be a read error: a sequence one base away is much more abundant. The CDR3 reads CSVAGTGAIEQCF. In DNA, the CDR3 is TGCAGCGTAGCCGGGACAGGGGCCATCGAGCAGTGCTTC. The chain joins TRBV29-1 to TRBJ2-7; TRBD1 agrees at 10 bases. This CDR3 region has 13 residues. Germline CDR1 SQVTM, CDR2 ANQGSEA.

This clonotype was observed a handful of times. This rearrangement joins TRBV4-3 to TRBJ2-1, with a tentative D call TRBD2 (6 bases). V gave up 0 bases and J gave up 2 bases, with 14 bases separating them. Per the germline V gene, CDR1 is LGHNA and CDR2 is YSLEER. The CDR3 is made up of 17 amino acids. CDR3 sequence (DNA): TGCGCCAGCAGCCAAGACGGTGCGGGACCGACCTACAATGAGCAGTTCTTC. It specifies CASSQDGAGPTYNEQFF.

This clonotype has a count of ten or more. The rearrangement uses TRBV6-2 or TRBV6-3 and TRBJ2-3; D ambiguous. The CDR3 sequence is 17 residues long. V was clipped by 6 bases and J by 3 bases, with 22 bases between them. Germline V gene data show CDR1 as MNHEY and CDR2 as SVGEGT. This chain's CDR3 is CASRRIDFKELTDTQYF. In nucleotides, the CDR3 is TGTGCCAGCAGGAGAATTGATTTTAAGGAGCTGACAGATACGCAGTATTTT.